Following are 23 T cell receptor beta chains from one sample sequenced in a study of post-analysis software for immune sequencing data. Study-level points and caveats: A few TRBV segments appeared more often in patients than in controls, and TRBV5-6, TRBV5-1 and TRBV20-1 were among these.

These receptors have no identified antigens. Incorporated into the TCR beta cDNA libraries were unique molecular identifiers, which served to reduce PCR and sequencing biases. TCRdb independently ran MiXCR on the PCR reads; one entry per CDR3 protein. Of roughly 800,000 distinct CDR3 sequences listed, 25% to 30% are singletons. Specimen: blood. The receptors stem from a girl aged 10-17 years with multiple sclerosis.

This clonotype was counted a few times. The V gene is TRBV25-1, the J gene TRBJ2-3; unclear D gene. Germline CDR1 MGHDK, CDR2 SYGVNS. This CDR3 has 14 residues. Trimming shortened V by 1 base and J by 6 bases, and 11 bases separated the two germline ends. This CDR3 is CASSEWASWDTQYF. CDR3 coding DNA: TGTGCCAGCAGTGAATGGGCTAGTTGGGATACGCAGTATTTT.

As concerns this clonotype: A junction end diverges from the germline sequence, so it may reflect a read error. The V gene is TRBV20-1, the J gene TRBJ1-5, with a possible D match to TRBD1 (5 bases). The CDR3 spans 16 residues. Germline V CDR1 and CDR2: DFQATT, SNEGSKA (reference sequence). This chain's CDR3 is CSARDVWLTRDQLQHF. Here the CDR3 DNA reads TGCAGTGCTAGAGATGTTTGGCTTACCAGGGATCAGCTCCAGCATTTT.

This clonotype was observed many times. The J gene is TRBJ2-6, the V gene TRBV7-2; TRBD1 matches at 7 bases. V lost 3 bases to trimming and J lost 2 bases; unmatched junction nucleotides: 1. The germline gives CDR1 SGHTA, CDR2 FQGNSA. The CDR3 covers 15 residues. The CDR3 protein is CASSFTGAGANVLTF. Here the CDR3 DNA reads TGTGCCAGCAGCTTCACAGGGGCTGGGGCCAACGTCCTGACTTTC.

This rearrangement joins TRBV20-1 to TRBJ2-7; D may be TRBD1 (6 bases). There are 15 residues in the CDR3. Per germline, CDR1 DFQATT and CDR2 SNEGSKA (reference sequence). Between the trimmed V and J ends, which lost 3 bases and 6 bases, there was a span of 21 bases. The DNA of the CDR3 is TGCAGTGCTAGTGGCCCCGGACAGACGAGGCGCGAGCAGTACTTC. Protein product: CSASGPGQTRREQYF.

The rearrangement uses TRBV7-8 and TRBJ1-1; maybe TRBD1 (6 bases). The CDR3 extends over 15 amino acids. V was pared by 5 bases and J by 4 bases, with 17 bases between. From germline, CDR1 is SGHVS and CDR2 FQNEAQ. The CDR3 sequence: CASSGHPGGPTEAFF. The CDR3 region has the DNA TGTGCCAGCAGCGGCCACCCGGGGGGGCCCACTGAAGCTTTCTTT.

This clonotype was seen a handful of times. The V and J genes are TRBV7-8 and TRBJ1-1; 7 nucleotides line up with TRBD1. Germline CDR1 is SGHVS and CDR2 is FQNEAQ. J lost 4 bases, V lost 0 bases, and 5 bases had no gene match. The CDR3 length is 15 residues. The CDR3 loop reads CASSLAGTASTEAFF. Written as DNA, the CDR3 is TGTGCCAGCAGCTTAGCTGGGACAGCCAGCACTGAAGCTTTCTTT. The full variable domain, rest sourced from reference TRBV7-8 and TRBJ1-1, is GAGVSQSPRYKVAKRGQDVALRCDPISGHVSLFWYQQALGQGPEFLTYFQNEAQLDKSGLPSDRFFAERPEGSVSTLKIQRTQQEDSAVYLCASSLAGTASTEAFFGQGTRLTVV.

This clonotype was detected only a few times. The V and J genes are TRBV7-2 and TRBJ2-7; D is unclear. This CDR3 contains 15 residues. The germline V gene has CDR1 SGHTA and CDR2 FQGNSA. V lost 1 base and J lost 4, with 14 bases in between. The CDR3 reads CASSLGLETSYEQYF. The CDR3 DNA follows: TGTGCCAGCAGCTTAGGTTTGGAGACCTCGTACGAGCAGTACTTC.

This clonotype was seen ten or more times. This chain uses TRBV11-2 with TRBJ2-7, with 7 nucleotides matching TRBD1. The CDR3 is made up of 17 amino acids. Per germline, CDR1 SGHAT and CDR2 FQNNGV. After removal of 1 base from V and 2 bases from J, the junction contained 11 bases not matched to a gene. The CDR3 reads CASSLAAPGQSPYEQYF. For the CDR3, the DNA is TGTGCCAGCAGCTTAGCCGCGCCGGGACAGTCTCCCTACGAGCAGTACTTC.

V gene TRBV29-1 combines with J gene TRBJ2-1, with 13 bases identical to TRBD2. V lost 1 base to trimming and J lost 7 bases; unmatched junction nucleotides: 4. CDR1 is SQVTM, CDR2 ANQGSEA, per germline. This CDR3 has 15 amino acids. The CDR3 reads CSVEAGTSGINEQFF. For the CDR3, the DNA is TGCAGCGTTGAAGCCGGGACTAGCGGGATTAATGAGCAGTTCTTC.

The sample holds a few counts of this clonotype. The chain uses TRBV6-2 or TRBV6-3 and TRBJ2-1; 10 bases are a match to TRBD2. The germline V gene has CDR1 MNHEY and CDR2 SVGEGT. The CDR3 covers 22 residues. Unmatched junction bases numbered 17, after V lost 0 bases and J lost 0 bases. The CDR3 sequence is CASSYSEGSLAGDRSSYNEQFF. In DNA form, the CDR3 reads TGTGCCAGCAGTTACTCAGAAGGGTCCCTAGCGGGAGACCGGAGCTCCTACAATGAGCAGTTCTTC.

This sequence joins TRBV5-5 and TRBJ2-5; 10 bases are a match to TRBD1. J was trimmed by 5 bases and V by 4 bases; bases with no gene match: 8. CDR3 length equals 15 residues. CDR1 and CDR2 (germline): SGHKS, YYEKEE (reference sequence). This chain's CDR3 is CASSDATGGLETQYF. The CDR3 DNA reads TGTGCCAGCAGCGACGCGACAGGGGGCTTGGAGACCCAGTACTTC.

This clonotype was seen a handful of times. This chain connects TRBV12-3 or TRBV12-4 to TRBJ1-5, with D uncertain. Trimming took off 3 bases at V and 2 bases at J, with 8 bases between the two ends. The CDR3 runs 14 residues. The CDR3 bases are TGTGCCAGCAGTTTGGTGCCGGGCAATCAGCCCCAGCATTTT. Its translation is CASSLVPGNQPQHF.

V usage is TRBV28 and J usage is TRBJ2-5; D tentatively reads TRBD1 or TRBD2 (5 bases each). The closer fit of TRBJ2-7 to the DNA end suggests the J call may be wrong. Germline-derived CDR1 and CDR2 are MDHEN and SYDVKM. The CDR3 has 16 residues. CDR3 residues: CASSPIPQRGQDEQYF. As DNA, the CDR3 is TGTGCCAGCAGTCCAATTCCTCAGAGGGGTCAGGACGAGCAGTACTTC.

This clonotype was seen more than once but under ten times. The chain joins TRBV28 to TRBJ2-7; D may be TRBD2 (6 bases). The length of the CDR3 is 12 residues. The V gene's germline CDR1 is MDHEN and CDR2 SYDVKM. This chain's CDR3 is CAASGVTYEQYF. CDR3 coding DNA: TGTGCTGCCTCGGGGGTTACCTACGAGCAGTACTTC.

The table lists this clonotype with many counts. The genes are TRBV29-1 and TRBJ2-3; unclear D gene. Trimming pared 3 bases from V and 6 bases from J, leaving 13 bases between. The CDR3 runs to 13 residues. Looked up from germline, CDR1 is SQVTM and CDR2 is ANQGSEA. For the CDR3, the DNA is TGCAGCGTTGATTCCGCAACCGGGGATACGCAGTATTTT. This gives the protein CSVDSATGDTQYF.

J is TRBJ1-1 and V is TRBV7-2, with unresolved D. V gave up 0 bases and J gave up 7 bases, with 6 bases separating them. Germline loops: CDR1 SGHTA, CDR2 FQGNSA. The CDR3 covers 12 residues. CDR3 nucleotides: TGTGCCAGCAGCTTAGCCCCAGGTGAAGCTTTCTTT. It is translated as CASSLAPGEAFF.

This clonotype showed up just once. This chain's CDR3 is CASSASWTGELFF. The CDR3 DNA follows: TGTGCCAGCAGCGCTAGCTGGACCGGGGAGCTGTTTTTT. This chain joins TRBV7-2 and TRBJ2-2; a weak D match, TRBD2 (5 bases). Between the trimmed V and J ends, which lost 5 bases and 5 bases, there was a span of 9 bases. This CDR3 is built from 13 residues. Germline CDR1 SGHTA, CDR2 FQGNSA.

This sequence joins TRBV19 and TRBJ1-1, with a weak D call TRBD1 (5 bases). The length of the CDR3 is 12 residues. From germline, CDR1 is LNHDA and CDR2 SQIVND (reference sequence). V lost 4 bases, J lost 6 bases, and 9 bases lay in between. The CDR3 here is CASSRPTAEAFF. As DNA, the CDR3 is TGTGCCAGTAGTAGGCCGACAGCTGAAGCTTTCTTT.

Ten or more counts support this clonotype. J is TRBJ2-3 and V is TRBV28; a weak D match, TRBD2 (5 bases). The V end lost 7 bases, the J end lost 0 bases, and 8 bases lay between the germline ends. The CDR3 totals 13 residues. The germline gives CDR1 MDHEN, CDR2 SYDVKM. CDR3 protein: CASTGISTDTQYF. As DNA, the CDR3 is TGTGCCAGCACCGGGATTAGCACAGATACGCAGTATTTT.

This clonotype has only a few counts. The J gene is TRBJ2-1, the V gene TRBV27, with TRBD2 identical over 7 bases. With V trimmed by 5 bases and J by 2 bases, 6 bases remained unmatched. Germline assignment: CDR1 MNHEY and CDR2 SMNVEV (reference sequence). The length of the CDR3 is 15 residues. CDR3 sequence reads: CASSLERGPYNEQFF. CDR3 DNA: TGTGCCAGCAGTCTTGAGCGGGGTCCCTACAATGAGCAGTTCTTC.

This clonotype was found a few times. V is TRBV12-3 or TRBV12-4 and J is TRBJ2-1, with D tentatively TRBD1 (6 bases). The CDR3 has 14 residues. Trimming took off 6 bases at V and 8 bases at J, with 17 bases between the two ends. The CDR3 here is CASSLIQGSYEQFF. The CDR3 coding sequence is TGTGCCAGCAGCCTAATACAGGGAAGTTATGAGCAGTTCTTC.

The V and J genes are TRBV28 and TRBJ2-3; 8 nucleotides agree with TRBD1. From germline, CDR1 is MDHEN and CDR2 SYDVKM. The CDR3 loop spans 16 amino acids. J lost 5 bases, V lost 5 bases, and 12 bases had no gene match. CDR3 amino acids: CASSPMGPTGGDTQYF. The DNA of the CDR3 is TGTGCCAGCAGTCCAATGGGACCTACAGGGGGAGATACGCAGTATTTT.

This clonotype has a handful of counts. A single base separates this from a much larger clone, so it may be a read error. The rearrangement uses TRBV29-1 and TRBJ2-7; possibly TRBD1 or TRBD2 for D (6 bases each). V was shortened by 7 bases and J by 4 bases, with 14 bases between the two germline ends. The CDR3 totals 12 residues. Germline V lookup: CDR1 SQVTM, CDR2 ANQGSEA. The chain's CDR3 is CSGTGGYYEQYF. For the CDR3, the DNA is TGCAGCGGAACCGGGGGCTATTACGAGCAGTACTTC.